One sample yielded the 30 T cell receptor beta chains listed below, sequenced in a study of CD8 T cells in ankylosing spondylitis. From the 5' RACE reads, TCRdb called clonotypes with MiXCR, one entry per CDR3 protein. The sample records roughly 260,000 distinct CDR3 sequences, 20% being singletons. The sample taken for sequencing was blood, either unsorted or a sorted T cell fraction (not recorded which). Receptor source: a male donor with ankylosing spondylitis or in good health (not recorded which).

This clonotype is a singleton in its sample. The CDR3 spells CASSKGLAGVDEQFF. The CDR3 DNA sequence: TGCGCCAGCAGCAAGGGACTAGCGGGAGTCGATGAGCAGTTCTTC. The chain joins TRBV5-1 to TRBJ2-1; the match to TRBD2 covers 14 bases. V was clipped by 4 bases and J by 8 bases; unmatched bases: 5. The CDR3 extends over 15 amino acids. Germline assignment: CDR1 SGHRS and CDR2 YFSETQ.

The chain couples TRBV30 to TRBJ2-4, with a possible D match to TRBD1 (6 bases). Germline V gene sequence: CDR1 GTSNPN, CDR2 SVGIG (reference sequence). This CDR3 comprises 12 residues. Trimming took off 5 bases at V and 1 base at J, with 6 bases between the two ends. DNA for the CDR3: TGTGCCTGGCAGGGGGCCAAAAACATTCAGTACTTC. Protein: CAWQGAKNIQYF. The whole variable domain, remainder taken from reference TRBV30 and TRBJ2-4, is SQTIHQWPATLVQPVGSPLSLECTVEGTSNPNLYWYRQAAGRGLQLLFYSVGIGQISSEVPQNLSASRPQDRQFILSSKKLLLSDSGFYLCAWQGAKNIQYFGAGTRLSVL.

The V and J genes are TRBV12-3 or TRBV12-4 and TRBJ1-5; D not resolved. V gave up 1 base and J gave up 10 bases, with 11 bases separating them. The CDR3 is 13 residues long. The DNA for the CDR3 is TGTGCCAGCAGTTTAGGGGGAAATAGTCCCCAGCATTTT. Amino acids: CASSLGGNSPQHF.

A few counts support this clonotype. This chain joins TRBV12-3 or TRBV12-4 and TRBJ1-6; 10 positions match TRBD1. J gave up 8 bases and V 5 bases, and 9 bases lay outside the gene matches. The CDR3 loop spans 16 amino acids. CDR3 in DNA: TGTGCCAGCAGTCCCGGGGGTGGGACAGGGGATTCACCCCTCCACTTT. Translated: CASSPGGGTGDSPLHF.

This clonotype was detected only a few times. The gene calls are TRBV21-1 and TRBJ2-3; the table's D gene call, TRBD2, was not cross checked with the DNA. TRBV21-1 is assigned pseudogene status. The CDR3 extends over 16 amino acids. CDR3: CASSKKLAGGPDTQYF. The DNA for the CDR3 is TGTGCCAGCAGCAAAAAACTAGCGGGAGGGCCAGATACGCAGTATTTT.

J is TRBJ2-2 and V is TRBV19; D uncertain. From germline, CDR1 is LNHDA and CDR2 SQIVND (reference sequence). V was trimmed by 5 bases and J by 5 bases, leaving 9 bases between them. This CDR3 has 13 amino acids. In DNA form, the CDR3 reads TGTGCCAGTAGTTGGCAGAAGACCGGGGAGCTGTTTTTT. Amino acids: CASSWQKTGELFF.

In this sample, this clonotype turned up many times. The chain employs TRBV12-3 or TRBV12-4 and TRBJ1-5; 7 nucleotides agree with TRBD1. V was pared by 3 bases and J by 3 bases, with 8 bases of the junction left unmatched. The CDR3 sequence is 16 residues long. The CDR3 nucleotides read TGTGCCAGCAGTTTGAGGGGGCGGGGTGTCAATCAGCCCCAGCATTTT. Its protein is CASSLRGRGVNQPQHF.

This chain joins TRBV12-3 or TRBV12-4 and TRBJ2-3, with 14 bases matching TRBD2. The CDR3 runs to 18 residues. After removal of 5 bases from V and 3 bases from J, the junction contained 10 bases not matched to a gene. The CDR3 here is CASSLKGLAGVGTDTQYF. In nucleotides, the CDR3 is TGTGCCAGCAGTCTAAAGGGACTAGCGGGAGTCGGAACAGATACGCAGTATTTT.

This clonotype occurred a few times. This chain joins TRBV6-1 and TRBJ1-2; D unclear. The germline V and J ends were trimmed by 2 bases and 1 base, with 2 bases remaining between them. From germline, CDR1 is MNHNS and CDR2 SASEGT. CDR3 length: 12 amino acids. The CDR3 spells CASSEFNYGYTF. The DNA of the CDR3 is TGTGCCAGCAGTGAATTTAACTATGGCTACACCTTC.

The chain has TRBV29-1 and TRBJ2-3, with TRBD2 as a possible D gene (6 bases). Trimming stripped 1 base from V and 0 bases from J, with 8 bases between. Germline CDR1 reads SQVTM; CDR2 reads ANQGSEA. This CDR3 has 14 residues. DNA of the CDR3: TGCAGCGTTGAAGGGCTAGCGAGCACAGATACGCAGTATTTT. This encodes CSVEGLASTDTQYF.

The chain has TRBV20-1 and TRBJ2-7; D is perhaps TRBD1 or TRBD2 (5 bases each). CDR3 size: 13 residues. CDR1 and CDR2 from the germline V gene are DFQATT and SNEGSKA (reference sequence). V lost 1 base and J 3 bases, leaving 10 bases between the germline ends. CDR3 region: CSARGWDDYEQYV. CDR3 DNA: TGCAGTGCTAGAGGGTGGGACGACTACGAGCAGTACGTC.

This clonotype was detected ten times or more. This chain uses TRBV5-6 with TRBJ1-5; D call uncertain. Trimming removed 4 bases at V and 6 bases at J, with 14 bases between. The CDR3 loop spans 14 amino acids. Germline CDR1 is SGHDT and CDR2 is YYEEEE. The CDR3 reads CASSSSPGGQPQHF. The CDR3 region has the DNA TGTGCCAGCAGCAGCTCCCCGGGCGGTCAGCCCCAGCATTTT.

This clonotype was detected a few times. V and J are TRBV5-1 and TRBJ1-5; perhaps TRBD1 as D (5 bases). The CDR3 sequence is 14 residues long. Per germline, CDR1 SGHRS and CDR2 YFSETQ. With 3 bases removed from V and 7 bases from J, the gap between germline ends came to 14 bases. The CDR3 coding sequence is TGCGCCAGCAGCTCCGGGACGGCGGGGCAGCCCCAGCATTTT. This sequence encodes CASSSGTAGQPQHF. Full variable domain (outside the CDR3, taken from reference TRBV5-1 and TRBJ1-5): KAGVTQTPRYLIKTRGQQVTLSCSPISGHRSVSWYQQTPGQGLQFLFEYFSETQRNKGNFPGRFSGRQFSNSRSEMNVSTLELGDSALYLCASSSGTAGQPQHFGDGTRLSIL.

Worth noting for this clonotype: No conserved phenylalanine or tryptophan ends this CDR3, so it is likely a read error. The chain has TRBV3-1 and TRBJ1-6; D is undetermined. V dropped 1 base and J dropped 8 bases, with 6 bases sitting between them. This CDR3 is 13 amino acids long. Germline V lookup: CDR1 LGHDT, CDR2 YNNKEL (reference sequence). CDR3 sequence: CASSQGTDSPLHL. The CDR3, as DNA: TGTGCCAGCAGCCAAGGGACTGATTCACCCCTCCACCTT.

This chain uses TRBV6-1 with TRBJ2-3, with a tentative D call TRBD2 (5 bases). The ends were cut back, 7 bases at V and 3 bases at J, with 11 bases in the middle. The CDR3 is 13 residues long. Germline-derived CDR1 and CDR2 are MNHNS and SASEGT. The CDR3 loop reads CASTVASTDTQYF. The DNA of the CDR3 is TGTGCCAGCACCGTAGCGAGTACAGATACGCAGTATTTT.

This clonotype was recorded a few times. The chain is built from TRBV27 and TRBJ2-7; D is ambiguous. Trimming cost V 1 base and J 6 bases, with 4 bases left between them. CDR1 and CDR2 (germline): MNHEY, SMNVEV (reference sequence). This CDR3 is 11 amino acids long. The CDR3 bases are TGTGCCAGCAGTTTATTATGCGAGCAGTACGTC. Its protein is CASSLLCEQYV.

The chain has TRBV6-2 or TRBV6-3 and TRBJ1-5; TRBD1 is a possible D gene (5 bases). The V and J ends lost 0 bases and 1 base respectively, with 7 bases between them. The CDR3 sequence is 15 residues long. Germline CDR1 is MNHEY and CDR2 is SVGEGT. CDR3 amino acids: CASSYSAGSNQPQHF. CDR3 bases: TGTGCCAGCAGTTACTCGGCAGGGAGCAATCAGCCCCAGCATTTT.

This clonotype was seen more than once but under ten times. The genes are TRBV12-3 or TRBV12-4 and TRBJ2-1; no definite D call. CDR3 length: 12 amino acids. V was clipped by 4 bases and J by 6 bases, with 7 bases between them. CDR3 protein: CASSSTSNEQFF. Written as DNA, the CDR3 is TGTGCCAGCAGTTCTACAAGCAATGAGCAGTTCTTC.

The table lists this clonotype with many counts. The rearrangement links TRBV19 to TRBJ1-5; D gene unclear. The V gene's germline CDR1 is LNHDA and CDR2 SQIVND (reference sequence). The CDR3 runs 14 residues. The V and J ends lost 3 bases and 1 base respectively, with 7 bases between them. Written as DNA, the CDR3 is TGTGCCAGTAGTATCGGTGACAGCAATCAGCCCCAGCATTTT. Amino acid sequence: CASSIGDSNQPQHF.

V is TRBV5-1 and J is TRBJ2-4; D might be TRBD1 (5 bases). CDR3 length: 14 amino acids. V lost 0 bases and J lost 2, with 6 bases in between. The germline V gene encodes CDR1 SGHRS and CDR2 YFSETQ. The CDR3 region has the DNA TGCGCCAGCAGCTTGGAGGGGACCAAAAACATTCAGTACTTC. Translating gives CASSLEGTKNIQYF.

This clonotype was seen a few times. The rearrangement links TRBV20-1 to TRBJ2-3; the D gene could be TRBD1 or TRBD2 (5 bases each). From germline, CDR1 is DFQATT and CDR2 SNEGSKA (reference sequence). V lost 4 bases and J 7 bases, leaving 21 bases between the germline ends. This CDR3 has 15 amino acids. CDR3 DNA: TGCAGTGCTAAGGACACTCCCAATCGAGGGAATACGCAGTATTTT. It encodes CSAKDTPNRGNTQYF.

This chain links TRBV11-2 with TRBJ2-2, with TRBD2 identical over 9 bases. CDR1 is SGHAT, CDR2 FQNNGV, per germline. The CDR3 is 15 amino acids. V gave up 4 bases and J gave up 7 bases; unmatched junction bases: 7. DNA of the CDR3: TGTGCCAGCAGCTCTTTAGCGGGGGCGGTCGGGGAGCTGTTTTTT. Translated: CASSSLAGAVGELFF.

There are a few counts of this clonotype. The CDR3 DNA reads TGCGCCAGCAGCCCGGACAGGAACTCATATGGCTACACCTTC. This sequence encodes CASSPDRNSYGYTF. The V and J genes are TRBV5-1 and TRBJ1-2, with 7 bases fitting TRBD1. With 4 bases clipped from V and 5 bases from J, the junction kept 8 bases outside the gene matches. Germline lookup yields CDR1 SGHRS and CDR2 YFSETQ. The CDR3 extends over 14 amino acids.

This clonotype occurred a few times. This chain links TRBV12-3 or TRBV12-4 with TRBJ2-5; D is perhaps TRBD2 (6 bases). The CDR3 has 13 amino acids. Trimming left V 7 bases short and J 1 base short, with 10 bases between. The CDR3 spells CASKRDFQETQYF. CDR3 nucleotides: TGTGCCAGCAAACGGGACTTCCAAGAGACCCAGTACTTC.

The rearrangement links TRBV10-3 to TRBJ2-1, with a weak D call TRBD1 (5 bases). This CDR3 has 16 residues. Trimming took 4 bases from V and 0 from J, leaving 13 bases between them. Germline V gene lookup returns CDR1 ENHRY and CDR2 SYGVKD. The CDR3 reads CAISGREGGSYNEQFF. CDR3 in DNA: TGTGCCATCAGTGGCAGGGAAGGTGGCTCCTACAATGAGCAGTTCTTC.

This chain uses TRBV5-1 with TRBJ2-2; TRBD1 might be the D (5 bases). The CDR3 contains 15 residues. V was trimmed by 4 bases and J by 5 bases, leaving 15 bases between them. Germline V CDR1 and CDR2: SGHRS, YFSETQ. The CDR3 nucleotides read TGCGCCAGCAGCCCACCGTTGGCAGGGACCGGGGAGCTGTTTTTT. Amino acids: CASSPPLAGTGELFF.

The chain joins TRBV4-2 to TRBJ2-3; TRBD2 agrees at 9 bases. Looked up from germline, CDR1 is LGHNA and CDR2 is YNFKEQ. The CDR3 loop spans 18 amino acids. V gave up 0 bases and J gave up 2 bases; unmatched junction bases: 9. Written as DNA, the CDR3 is TGTGCCAGCAGCCAAGAGAGTTCGACTAGCGGATACACAGATACGCAGTATTTT. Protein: CASSQESSTSGYTDTQYF.

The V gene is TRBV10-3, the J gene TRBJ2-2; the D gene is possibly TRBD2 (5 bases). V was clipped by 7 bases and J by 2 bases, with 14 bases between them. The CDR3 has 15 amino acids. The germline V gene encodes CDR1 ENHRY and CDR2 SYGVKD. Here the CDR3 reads CAINVNGINTGELFF. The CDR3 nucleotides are TGTGCCATCAATGTAAACGGGATCAACACCGGGGAGCTGTTTTTT.

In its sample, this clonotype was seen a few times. DNA of the CDR3: TGTGCCAGCAAGGACGGAGCTACTAGCACAGATACGCAGTATTTT. This translates into CASKDGATSTDTQYF. The chain links TRBV6-1 to TRBJ2-3; D gene uncertain. CDR1 MNHNS and CDR2 SASEGT come from the germline V gene. The CDR3 has 15 residues. V lost 7 bases, J lost 0 bases, and 14 bases lay in between.

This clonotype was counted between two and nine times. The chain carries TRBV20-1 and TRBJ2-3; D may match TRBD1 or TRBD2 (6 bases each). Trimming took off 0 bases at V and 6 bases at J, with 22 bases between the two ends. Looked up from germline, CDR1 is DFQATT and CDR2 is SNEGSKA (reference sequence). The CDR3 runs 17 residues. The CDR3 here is CSARDLKGGTHSDTQYF. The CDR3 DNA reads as TGCAGTGCTAGAGATCTCAAAGGCGGGACACACTCGGATACGCAGTATTTT.